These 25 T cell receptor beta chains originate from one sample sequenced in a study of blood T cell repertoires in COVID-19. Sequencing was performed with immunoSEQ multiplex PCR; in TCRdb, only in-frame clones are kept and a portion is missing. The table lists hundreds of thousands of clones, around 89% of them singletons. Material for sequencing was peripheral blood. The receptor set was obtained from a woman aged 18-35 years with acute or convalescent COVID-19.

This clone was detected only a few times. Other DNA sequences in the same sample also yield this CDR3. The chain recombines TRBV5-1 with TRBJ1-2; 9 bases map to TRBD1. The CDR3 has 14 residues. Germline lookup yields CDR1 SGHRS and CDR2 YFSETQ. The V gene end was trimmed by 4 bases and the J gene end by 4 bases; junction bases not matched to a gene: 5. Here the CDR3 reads CASSAGQGSYGYTF. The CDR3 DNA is TGCGCCAGCAGCGCGGGACAGGGCAGCTATGGCTACACCTTC.

CDR3: CASVTLVGSGNTIYF. The CDR3 nucleotides read TGTGCCAGCGTTACCTTGGTCGGCTCTGGAAACACCATATATTTT. The chain links TRBV6-5 to TRBJ1-3; D is unresolved. This CDR3 spans 15 amino acids. The germline CDR1 and CDR2 sequences are MNHEY and SVGAGI. The germline V and J ends were trimmed by 8 bases and 0 bases, with 14 bases remaining between them.

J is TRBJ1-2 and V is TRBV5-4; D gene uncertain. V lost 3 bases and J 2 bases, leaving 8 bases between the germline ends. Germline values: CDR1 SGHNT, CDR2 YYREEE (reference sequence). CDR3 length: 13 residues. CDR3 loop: CASSWEGNYGYTF. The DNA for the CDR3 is TGTGCCAGCAGCTGGGAGGGAAACTATGGCTACACCTTC.

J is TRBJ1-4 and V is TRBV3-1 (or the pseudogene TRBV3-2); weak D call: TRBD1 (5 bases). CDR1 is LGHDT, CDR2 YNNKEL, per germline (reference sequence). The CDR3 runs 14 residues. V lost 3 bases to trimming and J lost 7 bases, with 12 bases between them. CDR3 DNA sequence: TGTGCCAGCAGCCACCAGGGAATAGGTGAAAAACTGTTTTTT. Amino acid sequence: CASSHQGIGEKLFF.

CDR3 sequence: CASSLSAGGTDTQYF. The CDR3 DNA reads as TGCGCCAGCAGCTTGTCGGCAGGGGGCACAGATACGCAGTATTTT. The gene calls are TRBV5-1 and TRBJ2-3, with D possibly matching TRBD1 (6 bases). The germline V gene has CDR1 SGHRS and CDR2 YFSETQ. V lost 1 base to trimming and J lost 1 base, with 10 bases between them. This CDR3 comprises 15 residues.

The CDR3 bases are TGTGCTAGTGGCTCACACCTAGCTTATAATTCACCCCTCCACTTT. Translated: CASGSHLAYNSPLHF. The chain couples TRBV12-5 to TRBJ1-6; no clear D gene. The CDR3 is 15 amino acids. The ends were cut back, 6 bases at V and 4 bases at J, with 13 bases in the middle. From germline, CDR1 is LGHNT and CDR2 FRNRAP.

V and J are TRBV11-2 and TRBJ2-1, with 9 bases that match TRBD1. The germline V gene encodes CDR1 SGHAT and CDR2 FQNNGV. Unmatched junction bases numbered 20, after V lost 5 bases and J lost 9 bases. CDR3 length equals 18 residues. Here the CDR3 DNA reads TGTGCCAGCAGCCCAGTCCCGGGACAGGGAATCCCCTTTGGTGAGCAGTTCTTC. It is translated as CASSPVPGQGIPFGEQFF.

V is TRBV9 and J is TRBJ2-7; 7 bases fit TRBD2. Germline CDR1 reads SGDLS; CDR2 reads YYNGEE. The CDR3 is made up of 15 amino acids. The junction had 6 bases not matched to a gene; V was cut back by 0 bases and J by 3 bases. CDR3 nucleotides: TGTGCCAGCAGCGTAGCTCTGGGGGGGAACTACGAGCAGTACTTC. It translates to CASSVALGGNYEQYF.

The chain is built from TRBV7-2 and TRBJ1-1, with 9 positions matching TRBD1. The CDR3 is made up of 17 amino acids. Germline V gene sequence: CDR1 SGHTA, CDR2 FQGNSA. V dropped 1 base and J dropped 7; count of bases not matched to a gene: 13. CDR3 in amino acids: CASSLGSRGQGNREAFF. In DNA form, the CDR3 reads TGTGCCAGCAGCTTAGGTTCTAGGGGACAGGGTAATCGTGAAGCTTTCTTT.

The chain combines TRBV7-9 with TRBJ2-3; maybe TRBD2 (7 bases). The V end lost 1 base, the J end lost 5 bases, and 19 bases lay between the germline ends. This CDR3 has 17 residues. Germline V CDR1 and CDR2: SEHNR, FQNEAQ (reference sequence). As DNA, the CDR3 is TGTGCCAGCAGCTTAGGTTCGGGGGGCGACTTAGGAGATACGCAGTATTTT. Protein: CASSLGSGGDLGDTQYF.

DNA for the CDR3: TGTGCCAGCAGCCCGGCAGGGTTCTCCTACGAGCAGTACTTC. Protein product: CASSPAGFSYEQYF. The rearrangement joins TRBV7-8 to TRBJ2-7; TRBD1 might be the D (5 bases). With 5 bases removed from V and 0 bases from J, the gap between germline ends came to 11 bases. CDR1 and CDR2 (germline): SGHVS, FQNEAQ. The CDR3 is 14 residues long. Full variable domain (remainder filled in from reference TRBV7-8 and TRBJ2-7): GAGVSQSPRYKVAKRGQDVALRCDPISGHVSLFWYQQALGQGPEFLTYFQNEAQLDKSGLPSDRFFAERPEGSVSTLKIQRTQQEDSAVYLCASSPAGFSYEQYFGPGTRLTVT.

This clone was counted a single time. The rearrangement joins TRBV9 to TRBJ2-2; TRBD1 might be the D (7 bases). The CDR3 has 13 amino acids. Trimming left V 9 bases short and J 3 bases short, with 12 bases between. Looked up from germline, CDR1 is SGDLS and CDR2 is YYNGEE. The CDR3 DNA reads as TGTGCCACCCAGGGGGGCCACACCGGGGAGCTGTTTTTT. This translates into CATQGGHTGELFF.

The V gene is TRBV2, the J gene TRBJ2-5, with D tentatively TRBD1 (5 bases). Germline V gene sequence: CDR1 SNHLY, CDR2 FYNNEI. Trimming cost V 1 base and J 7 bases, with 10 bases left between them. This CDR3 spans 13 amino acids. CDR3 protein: CASSEDRTGTQYF. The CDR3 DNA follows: TGTGCCAGCAGTGAAGACAGGACCGGGACCCAGTACTTC.

CDR3 in DNA: TGTGCCAGCAGTCCGGACAGGGGAGTTGAAGCTTTCTTT. Protein: CASSPDRGVEAFF. The V and J genes are TRBV6-5 and TRBJ1-1, with 9 nucleotides matching TRBD1. Germline V gene lookup returns CDR1 MNHEY and CDR2 SVGAGI. The CDR3 runs 13 residues. V gave up 5 bases and J gave up 7 bases; unmatched junction bases: 5.

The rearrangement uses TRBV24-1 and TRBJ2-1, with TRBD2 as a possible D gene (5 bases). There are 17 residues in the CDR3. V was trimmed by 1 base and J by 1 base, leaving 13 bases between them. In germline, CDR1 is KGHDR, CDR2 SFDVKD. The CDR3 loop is CATSDLSPEGSYNEQFF. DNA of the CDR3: TGTGCCACCAGTGATTTATCGCCCGAGGGATCCTACAATGAGCAGTTCTTC.

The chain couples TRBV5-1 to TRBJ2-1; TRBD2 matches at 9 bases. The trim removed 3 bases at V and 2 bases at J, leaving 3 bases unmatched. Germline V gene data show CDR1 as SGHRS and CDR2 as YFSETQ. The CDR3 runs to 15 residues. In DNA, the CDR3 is TGCGCCAGCAGCTCGATAGCGGGGGCCTACAATGAGCAGTTCTTC. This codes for CASSSIAGAYNEQFF.

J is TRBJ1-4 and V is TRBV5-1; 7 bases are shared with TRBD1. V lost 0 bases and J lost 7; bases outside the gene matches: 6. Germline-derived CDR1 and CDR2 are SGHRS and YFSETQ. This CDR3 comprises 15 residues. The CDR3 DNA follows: TGCGCCAGCAGCTTGGGACAGGGAAACTTTGAAAAACTGTTTTTT. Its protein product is CASSLGQGNFEKLFF.

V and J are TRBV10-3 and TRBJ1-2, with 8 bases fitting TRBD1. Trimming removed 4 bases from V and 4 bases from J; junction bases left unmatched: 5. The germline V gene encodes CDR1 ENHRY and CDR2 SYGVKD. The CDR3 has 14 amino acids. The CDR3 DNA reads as TGTGCCATCAGTGGCAGGGGGCTAGGCTATGGCTACACCTTC. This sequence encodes CAISGRGLGYGYTF.

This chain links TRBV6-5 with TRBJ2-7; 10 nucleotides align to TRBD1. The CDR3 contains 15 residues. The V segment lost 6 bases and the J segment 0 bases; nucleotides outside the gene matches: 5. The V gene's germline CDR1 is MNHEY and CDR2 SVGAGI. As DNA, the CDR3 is TGTGCCAGCAGGACCGGGACAGGGGCCTCCTACGAGCAGTACTTC. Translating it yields CASRTGTGASYEQYF.

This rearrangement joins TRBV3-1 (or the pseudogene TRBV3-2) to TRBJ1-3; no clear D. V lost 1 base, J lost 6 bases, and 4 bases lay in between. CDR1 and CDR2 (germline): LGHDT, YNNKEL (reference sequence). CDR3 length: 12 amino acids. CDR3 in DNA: TGTGCCAGCAGCCAAGGAGAAAACACCATATATTTT. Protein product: CASSQGENTIYF.

CDR3 sequence (DNA): TGTGCCAGCAGCTTAAACAGGGGGCTTTCGATGAACACTGAAGCTTTCTTT. Its protein product is CASSLNRGLSMNTEAFF. The V gene is TRBV7-2, the J gene TRBJ1-1; 9 nucleotides line up with TRBD1. CDR1 and CDR2 from the germline V gene are SGHTA and FQGNSA. J was trimmed by 0 bases and V by 2 bases; bases with no gene match: 7. There are 17 residues in the CDR3.

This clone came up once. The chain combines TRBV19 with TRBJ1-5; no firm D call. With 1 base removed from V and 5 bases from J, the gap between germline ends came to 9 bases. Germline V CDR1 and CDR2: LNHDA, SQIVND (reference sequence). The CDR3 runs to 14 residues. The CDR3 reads CASSIAERDQPQHF. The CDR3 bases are TGTGCCAGTAGTATAGCCGAAAGAGATCAGCCCCAGCATTTT.

The CDR3 coding sequence is TGCGCCAGCAGCTTGGTCGGGGGGACTAACTATGGCTACACCTTC. Translated, it gives CASSLVGGTNYGYTF. V usage is TRBV5-1 and J usage is TRBJ1-2; a possible D gene is TRBD1 (5 bases). Trimming pared 0 bases from V and 0 bases from J, leaving 9 bases between. Germline CDR1 reads SGHRS; CDR2 reads YFSETQ. The CDR3 is made up of 15 amino acids.

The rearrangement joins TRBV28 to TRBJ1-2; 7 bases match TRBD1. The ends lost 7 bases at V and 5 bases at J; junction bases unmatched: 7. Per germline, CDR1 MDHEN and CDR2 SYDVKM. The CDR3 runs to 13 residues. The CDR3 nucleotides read TGTGCCAGCATTAGACAGGGATTATATGGCTACACCTTC. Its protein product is CASIRQGLYGYTF.

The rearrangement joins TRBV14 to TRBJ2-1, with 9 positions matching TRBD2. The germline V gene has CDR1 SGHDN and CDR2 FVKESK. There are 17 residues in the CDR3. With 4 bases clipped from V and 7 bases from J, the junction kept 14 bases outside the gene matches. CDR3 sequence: CASSPKGWRGGRNEQFF. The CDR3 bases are TGTGCCAGCAGCCCAAAAGGGTGGCGGGGGGGCCGGAATGAGCAGTTCTTC. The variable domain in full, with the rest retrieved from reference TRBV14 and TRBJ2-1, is EAGVTQFPSHSVIEKGQTVTLRCDPISGHDNLYWYRRVMGKEIKFLLHFVKESKQDESGMPNNRFLAERTGGTYSTLKVQPAELEDSGVYFCASSPKGWRGGRNEQFFGPGTRLTVL.